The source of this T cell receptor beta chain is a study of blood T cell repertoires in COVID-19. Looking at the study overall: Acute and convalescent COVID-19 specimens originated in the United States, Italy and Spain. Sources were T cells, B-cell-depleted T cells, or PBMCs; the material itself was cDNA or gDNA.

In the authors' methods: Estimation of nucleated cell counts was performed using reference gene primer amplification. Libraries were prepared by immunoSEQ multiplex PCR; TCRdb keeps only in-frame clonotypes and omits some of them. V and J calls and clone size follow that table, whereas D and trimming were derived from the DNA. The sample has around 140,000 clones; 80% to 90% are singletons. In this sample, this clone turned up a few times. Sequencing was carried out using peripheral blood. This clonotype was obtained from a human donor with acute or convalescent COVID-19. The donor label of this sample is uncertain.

CDR3: CASSSGLAGAQLSYNEQFF. The CDR3 region has the DNA TGTGCCAGCAGCTCTGGACTAGCGGGGGCCCAACTCTCCTACAATGAGCAGTTCTTC. The V gene is TRBV7-8, the J gene TRBJ2-1; TRBD2 matches at 13 bases. Germline CDR1 and CDR2: SGHVS and FQNEAQ. The CDR3 loop spans 19 amino acids. V lost 4 bases, J lost 0 bases, and 9 bases stayed unmatched.